The next 5 T cell receptor beta chains were all read from a single sample in a study of T cell responses to AZD1222 COVID-19 vaccine. The protocol was immunoSEQ multiplex PCR, while the TCRdb copy is restricted to in-frame clones and leaves out a portion. The table has some 120,000 clones, roughly 87% seen once. This material consisted of peripheral blood, taken on day 0 of MenACWY control vaccination. All receptors derive from an adult in good health.

The rearrangement links TRBV19 to TRBJ1-6, with D tentatively TRBD1 (5 bases). This CDR3 region has 14 residues. Germline CDR1 and CDR2: LNHDA and SQIVND (reference sequence). Trimming removed 3 bases at V and 4 bases at J, with 7 bases between. The CDR3 is CASSIEGYNSPLHF. The CDR3 nucleotides read TGTGCCAGTAGTATTGAGGGGTATAATTCACCCCTCCACTTT.

The J gene is TRBJ1-6, the V gene TRBV28, with D possibly being TRBD1 (5 bases). Germline CDR1 MDHEN, CDR2 SYDVKM. The CDR3 is 17 residues long. Trimming stripped 3 bases from V and 0 bases from J, with 12 bases between. The CDR3 region is CASSLGVRSSYNSPLHF. The CDR3 coding sequence is TGTGCCAGCAGTTTGGGGGTTCGGAGCTCCTATAATTCACCCCTCCACTTT.

The CDR3 loop reads CASSPGQGGYTF. The CDR3 bases are TGTGCCAGCTCACCTGGACAGGGTGGCTACACCTTC. The chain recombines TRBV18 with TRBJ1-2; 8 bases map to TRBD1. Germline CDR1 KGHSH, CDR2 LQKENI. The length of the CDR3 is 12 residues. J gave up 7 bases and V 3 bases, and 1 base lay outside the gene matches.

This sequence joins TRBV2 and TRBJ1-4; 11 bases align to TRBD1. The CDR3 runs to 14 residues. The V gene's germline CDR1 is SNHLY and CDR2 FYNNEI. Trimming cost V 7 bases and J 7 bases; bases outside gene matches: 5. The chain's CDR3 is CASIVGTGGEKLFF. DNA for the CDR3: TGTGCCAGCATTGTTGGGACAGGGGGTGAAAAACTGTTTTTT. The variable domain in full, with the rest retrieved from reference TRBV2 and TRBJ1-4, is EPEVTQTPSHQVTQMGQEVILRCVPISNHLYFYWYRQILGQKVEFLVSFYNNEISEKSEIFDDQFSVERPDGSNFTLKIRSTKLEDSAMYFCASIVGTGGEKLFFGSGTQLSVL.

This chain joins TRBV28 and TRBJ1-5, with 9 bases that match TRBD1. Germline V gene data show CDR1 as MDHEN and CDR2 as SYDVKM. This CDR3 is 17 amino acids long. Losses at the gene ends were 6 bases for V and 0 bases for J; bases not matched to a gene: 9. CDR3 DNA: TGTGCCAGCAGCCGGGACAGGGTTAAGAATAGCAATCAGCCCCAGCATTTT. Translating it yields CASSRDRVKNSNQPQHF.